These 12 T cell receptor beta chains were sequenced from one sample in a study of regulatory T cells in long-lasting Graves disease. Construction of TCR beta libraries relied on iRepertoire HTBI primers and on Arm-PCR targeting CDR3 regions. TCRdb independently ran MiXCR on the multiplex PCR reads; one entry per CDR3 protein. The data contain 400,000 to 500,000 distinct CDR3 sequences, 14% to 15% of them singletons. The time point was: newly diagnosed GD, antithyroid drugs for less than 3 months. Making the TCR library involved RNA that had been extracted from PBMCs. The sample also formed part of further work on T cells in Graves' hyperthyroidism and ophthalmopathy.

Source: peripheral blood mononuclear cells (PBMCs), taken at new diagnosis, from a patient treated with antithyroid drugs. The receptors come from a woman younger than 45 with Graves disease.

This clonotype was seen only a few times. This sequence joins TRBV3-1 and TRBJ1-4; D not certain. The CDR3 contains 12 residues. Trimming removed 4 bases from V and 5 bases from J, with 5 bases in between. CDR1 and CDR2 from the germline V gene are LGHDT and YNNKEL (reference sequence). The CDR3: CASSPQNEKLFF. The CDR3 DNA follows: TGTGCCAGCAGCCCTCAAAATGAAAAACTGTTTTTT.

This clonotype was seen more than once but under ten times. A much larger clone lies one base from this, so it may be a read error. This is likely a read error, given that the CDR3 carries no conserved phenylalanine or tryptophan at its end. This sequence joins TRBV11-3 and TRBJ2-4; D gene uncertain. CDR3 length: 15 amino acids. CDR1 is SGHNT, CDR2 YENEEA, per germline. V dropped 0 bases and J dropped 3 bases, with 9 bases sitting between them. In DNA form, the CDR3 reads TGTGCCAGCAGCTTAGAGGCCCCCGGCAAAAACATTCAGTACCTC. Amino acid sequence: CASSLEAPGKNIQYL.

This clonotype was counted only a few times. This chain uses TRBV7-9 with TRBJ1-1; D ambiguous. The CDR3 is 12 residues long. Trimming left V 8 bases short and J 3 bases short, with 10 bases between. CDR1 SEHNR and CDR2 FQNEAQ come from the germline V gene (reference sequence). The CDR3 coding sequence is TGTGCCAGCGCACGGCGAGACACTGAAGCTTTCTTT. It encodes CASARRDTEAFF.

The V gene is TRBV6-2 or TRBV6-3, the J gene TRBJ2-1, with TRBD2 identical over 13 bases. The V gene's germline CDR1 is MNHEY and CDR2 SVGEGT. This CDR3 region has 15 residues. With 6 bases clipped from V and 7 bases from J, the junction kept 6 bases outside the gene matches. The CDR3 spells CASRRGLAGLNEQFF. CDR3 nucleotide sequence: TGTGCCAGCAGGCGGGGACTAGCGGGACTAAATGAGCAGTTCTTC.

This clonotype was picked up many times. The V gene is TRBV6-1, the J gene TRBJ1-3; 9 bases are a match to TRBD1. Trimming cost V 6 bases and J 2 bases; bases outside gene matches: 8. This CDR3 is 16 amino acids long. Germline CDR1 and CDR2: MNHNS and SASEGT. The CDR3 coding sequence is TGTGCCAGCAGACCATTCGGGACAGGGACTGGAAACACCATATATTTT. This sequence encodes CASRPFGTGTGNTIYF.

V and J are TRBV10-3 and TRBJ2-1, with 9 bases matching TRBD2. The CDR3 sequence is 16 residues long. CDR1 is ENHRY, CDR2 SYGVKD, per germline. After removal of 7 bases from V and 8 bases from J, the junction contained 15 bases not matched to a gene. This chain's CDR3 is CAINTKEGLAKDEQFF. Here the CDR3 DNA reads TGTGCCATCAATACAAAAGAGGGACTAGCTAAGGATGAGCAGTTCTTC.

This clonotype showed up many times. The chain combines TRBV6-1 with TRBJ2-1; 11 bases fit TRBD2. CDR1 and CDR2 from the germline V gene are MNHNS and SASEGT. This CDR3 contains 17 residues. V shed 4 bases and J 5 bases; nucleotides not matched to a gene: 10. The CDR3 is CASSGGTSGTSDNEQFF. CDR3 sequence (DNA): TGTGCCAGCAGTGGGGGGACTAGCGGCACCTCTGACAATGAGCAGTTCTTC.

This clonotype was seen more than once but under ten times. The chain uses TRBV29-1 and TRBJ1-3; D is uncertain. The V gene lost 2 bases and the J gene lost 0 bases, with 5 bases spanning the gap. Germline V gives CDR1 SQVTM, CDR2 ANQGSEA. This CDR3 has 13 residues. The DNA for the CDR3 is TGCAGCGTTGAAACCGGCTCTGGAAACACCATATATTTT. Encoded protein: CSVETGSGNTIYF.

The table lists this clonotype with many counts. The CDR3 sequence: CSVGQSYEQYF. The DNA of the CDR3 is TGCAGCGTGGGACAGAGCTACGAGCAGTACTTC. V usage is TRBV29-1 and J usage is TRBJ2-7, with TRBD1 matching over 7 bases. This CDR3 is 11 amino acids long. The ends lost 6 bases at V and 3 bases at J; junction bases unmatched: 2. Looked up from germline, CDR1 is SQVTM and CDR2 is ANQGSEA.

In this sample, this clonotype turned up many times. This rearrangement joins TRBV27 to TRBJ1-2, with TRBD1 matching over 8 bases. The CDR3 length is 16 residues. Germline-derived CDR1 and CDR2 are MNHEY and SMNVEV (reference sequence). J gave up 6 bases and V 1 base, and 10 bases lay outside the gene matches. The CDR3 DNA reads TGTGCCAGCAGTTTATTTCGTAGGACAGGGCCCGATGGCTACACCTTC. It is translated as CASSLFRRTGPDGYTF.

This clonotype showed up many times. The genes are TRBV7-2 and TRBJ2-2; 13 nucleotides line up with TRBD2. V lost 0 bases to trimming and J lost 6 bases; unmatched junction nucleotides: 4. Germline-derived CDR1 and CDR2 are SGHTA and FQGNSA. The CDR3 is 17 amino acids. The CDR3 DNA sequence: TGTGCCAGCAGCTTAGCACCCGGGACTAGCGGGGCCGGGGAGCTGTTTTTT. It codes for CASSLAPGTSGAGELFF.

The gene calls are TRBV9 and TRBJ2-7; 9 positions match TRBD1. With V trimmed by 3 bases and J by 4 bases, 5 bases remained unmatched. Germline lookup yields CDR1 SGDLS and CDR2 YYNGEE. The CDR3 covers 14 residues. The CDR3 sequence: CASSAGQGRYEQYF. The CDR3 DNA reads TGTGCCAGCAGCGCCGGACAGGGGAGGTACGAGCAGTACTTC.